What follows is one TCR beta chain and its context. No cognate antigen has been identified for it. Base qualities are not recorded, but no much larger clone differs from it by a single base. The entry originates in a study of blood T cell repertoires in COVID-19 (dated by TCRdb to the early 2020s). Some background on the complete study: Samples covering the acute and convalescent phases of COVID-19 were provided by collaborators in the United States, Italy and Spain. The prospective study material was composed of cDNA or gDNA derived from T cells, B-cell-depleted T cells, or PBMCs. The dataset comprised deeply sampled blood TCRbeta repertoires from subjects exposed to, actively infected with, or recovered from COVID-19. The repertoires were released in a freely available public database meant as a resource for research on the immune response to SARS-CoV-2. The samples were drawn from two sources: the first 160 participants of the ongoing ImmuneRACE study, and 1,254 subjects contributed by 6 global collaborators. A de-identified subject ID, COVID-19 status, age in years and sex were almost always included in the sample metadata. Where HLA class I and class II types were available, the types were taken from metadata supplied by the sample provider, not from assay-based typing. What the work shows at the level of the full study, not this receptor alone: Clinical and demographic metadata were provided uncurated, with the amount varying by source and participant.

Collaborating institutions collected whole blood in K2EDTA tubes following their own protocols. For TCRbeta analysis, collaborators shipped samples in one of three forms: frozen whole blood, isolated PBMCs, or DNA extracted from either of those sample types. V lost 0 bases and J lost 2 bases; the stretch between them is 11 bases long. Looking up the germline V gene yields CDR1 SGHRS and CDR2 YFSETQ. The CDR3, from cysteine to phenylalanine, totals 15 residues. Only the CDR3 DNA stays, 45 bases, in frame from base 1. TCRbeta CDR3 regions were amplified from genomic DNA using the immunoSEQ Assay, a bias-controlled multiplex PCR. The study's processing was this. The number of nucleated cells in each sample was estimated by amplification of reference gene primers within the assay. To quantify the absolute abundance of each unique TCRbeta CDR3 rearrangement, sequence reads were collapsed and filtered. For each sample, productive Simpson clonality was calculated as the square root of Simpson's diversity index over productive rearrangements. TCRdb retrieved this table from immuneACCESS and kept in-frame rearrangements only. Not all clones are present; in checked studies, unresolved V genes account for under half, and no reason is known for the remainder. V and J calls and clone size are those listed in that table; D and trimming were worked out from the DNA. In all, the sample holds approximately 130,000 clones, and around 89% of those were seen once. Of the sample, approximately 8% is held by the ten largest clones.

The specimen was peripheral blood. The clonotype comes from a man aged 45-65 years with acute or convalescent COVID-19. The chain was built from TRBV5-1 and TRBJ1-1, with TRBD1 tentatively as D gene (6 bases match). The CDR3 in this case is CASSLVRGINTEAFF. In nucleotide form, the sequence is TGCGCCAGCAGCTTGGTGAGGGGGATCAACACTGAAGCTTTCTTT.